This T cell receptor beta chain was profiled in a study of yellow fever vaccine responses in identical twins. Study results and caveats: As reported, the vaccine T cell response of twins seemed partly convergent and partly personalized.

Each CDR3 protein gets one entry after TCRdb re-called the RT-PCR reads with MiXCR. The sample lists some 9,900 distinct CDR3 sequences; approximately 87% were seen once. Details on this clonotype: Antigen specificity is unknown.

This CDR3 has 16 amino acids. In germline, CDR1 is MDHEN, CDR2 SYDVKM. V was pared by 4 bases and J by 1 base, with 7 bases of the junction left unmatched. This specimen consisted of T cells from blood (PBMCs), unsorted or a sorted subset (not recorded which), obtained before or after yellow fever vaccination (not recorded which). The source is a woman under 30 who received the yellow fever vaccine. The chain combines TRBV28 with TRBJ1-5; 7 bases line up with TRBD1. Here the CDR3 reads CASSSRTGESNQPQHF. As DNA, the CDR3 is TGTGCCAGCAGTTCAAGGACAGGAGAAAGCAATCAGCCCCAGCATTTT.